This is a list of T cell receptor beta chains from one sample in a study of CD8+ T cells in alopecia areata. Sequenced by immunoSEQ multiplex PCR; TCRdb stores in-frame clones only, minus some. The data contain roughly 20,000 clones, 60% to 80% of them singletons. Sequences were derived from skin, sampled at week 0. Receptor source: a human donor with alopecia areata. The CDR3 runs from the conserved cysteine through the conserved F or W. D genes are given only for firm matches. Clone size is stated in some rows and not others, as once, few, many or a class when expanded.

CDR3 DNA: TGTGCCAGTAGTATTGGAGGGAACATTCAGTACTTC
CDR3 protein: CASSIGGNIQYF
D gene: -
J gene: TRBJ2-4
clone size: -
V gene: TRBV19

CDR3 DNA: TGCGCCAGCAGCCAAGAGGGGATTGGTGCGGGGGAGCCCCAGCATTTT
CDR3 protein: CASSQEGIGAGEPQHF
D gene: -
J gene: TRBJ1-5
clone size: -
V gene: TRBV4-1

CDR3 DNA: TGCGCCAGCAGCCAAGAGGGCTACTATGGCTACACCTTC
CDR3 protein: CASSQEGYYGYTF
D gene: -
J gene: TRBJ1-2
clone size: few
V gene: TRBV4-3

CDR3 DNA: TGTGCCAGCAGCCCTACTAGGAACCTGAACACTGAAGCTTTCTTT
CDR3 protein: CASSPTRNLNTEAFF
D gene: -
J gene: TRBJ1-1
clone size: -
V gene: TRBV13

CDR3 DNA: TGTGCCAGCAGTCCCGGGACACCAAAAAAGCAGTACTTC
CDR3 protein: CASSPGTPKKQYF
D gene: -
J gene: TRBJ2-5
clone size: -
V gene: TRBV27

CDR3 DNA: TGTGCCTGGAGCCGGGACAGCATCTACAATGAGCAGTTCTTC
CDR3 protein: CAWSRDSIYNEQFF
D gene: TRBD1
J gene: TRBJ2-1
clone size: -
V gene: TRBV30

CDR3 DNA: TGTGCCAGCAGCTCAACAGGGGCCAATTCCTACGAGCAGTACTTC
CDR3 protein: CASSSTGANSYEQYF
D gene: TRBD1
J gene: TRBJ2-7
clone size: -
V gene: TRBV7-9

CDR3 DNA: TGTGCCAGCAGCTTCGAGAGGAACACTGAAGCTTTCTTT
CDR3 protein: CASSFERNTEAFF
D gene: -
J gene: TRBJ1-1
clone size: few
V gene: TRBV5-6

CDR3 DNA: TGTGCCAGCAGCCTAGAACAGGCTCCCTACAATGAGCAGTTCTTC
CDR3 protein: CASSLEQAPYNEQFF
D gene: -
J gene: TRBJ2-1
clone size: -
V gene: TRBV11-3

CDR3 DNA: TGTGCCACAACCACAGGGAGCTCCTATAATTCACCCCTCCACTTT
CDR3 protein: CATTTGSSYNSPLHF
D gene: -
J gene: TRBJ1-6
clone size: -
V gene: TRBV5-4

CDR3 DNA: TGCGCCAGCAGCTTGGTGGGGGGGGGCGTAAGCTCCGGGGAGCTGTTTTTT
CDR3 protein: CASSLVGGGVSSGELFF
D gene: -
J gene: TRBJ2-2
clone size: -
V gene: TRBV5-1

CDR3 DNA: TGCGCCAGCAGCCAAGACCGACTAGCGGGGCCTCTAGCCAAAAACATTCAGTACTTC
CDR3 protein: CASSQDRLAGPLAKNIQYF
D gene: TRBD2
J gene: TRBJ2-4
clone size: -
V gene: TRBV4-3

CDR3 DNA: TGTGCCAGCAGCTCGCCCTCAGCGTTCGAGCAGTACTTC
CDR3 protein: CASSSPSAFEQYF
D gene: -
J gene: TRBJ2-7
clone size: few
V gene: TRBV7-9

CDR3 DNA: TGTGCCAGCAGCTGGAGGGGGATGAACACTGAAGCTTTCTTT
CDR3 protein: CASSWRGMNTEAFF
D gene: -
J gene: TRBJ1-1
clone size: -
V gene: TRBV5-5

CDR3 DNA: TGTGCCACCAGCAGGGGTGGATCCAGGGGGAATCAGCCCCAGCATTTT
CDR3 protein: CATSRGGSRGNQPQHF
D gene: TRBD1
J gene: TRBJ1-5
clone size: few
V gene: TRBV15

CDR3 DNA: TGTGCCAGCAGCTTATCTCTGCAGGGGGGCTACGAGCAGTACTTC
CDR3 protein: CASSLSLQGGYEQYF
D gene: -
J gene: TRBJ2-7
clone size: -
V gene: TRBV7-9

CDR3 DNA: TGCGCCAGCAGCCAATTCCCGAGCTCCTATAATTCACCCCTCCACTTT
CDR3 protein: CASSQFPSSYNSPLHF
D gene: -
J gene: TRBJ1-6
clone size: few
V gene: TRBV4-3

CDR3 DNA: TGTGCCAGCAGCGCTGGGGCTAGCGGTTACACAGATACGCAGTATTTT
CDR3 protein: CASSAGASGYTDTQYF
D gene: TRBD2
J gene: TRBJ2-3
clone size: -
V gene: TRBV11-2

CDR3 DNA: TGTGCCAGCAGCACAAGGACAGGCGGTTCTGGAAACACCATATATTTT
CDR3 protein: CASSTRTGGSGNTIYF
D gene: TRBD1
J gene: TRBJ1-3
clone size: -
V gene: TRBV7-2

CDR3 DNA: TGCAGCGTTGAAGAGCCAGACAGGGCGTCTGGAAACACCATATATTTT
CDR3 protein: CSVEEPDRASGNTIYF
D gene: TRBD1
J gene: TRBJ1-3
clone size: -
V gene: TRBV29-1

CDR3 DNA: TGCGCCAGCAGCCATCAACCCGGGACAGCCAGCTACGAGCAGTACTTC
CDR3 protein: CASSHQPGTASYEQYF
D gene: TRBD1
J gene: TRBJ2-7
clone size: -
V gene: TRBV4-1

CDR3 DNA: TGTGCCAGCAGCGTAGCGCTCCTTAATGAGCAGTTCTTC
CDR3 protein: CASSVALLNEQFF
D gene: -
J gene: TRBJ2-1
clone size: -
V gene: TRBV9

CDR3 DNA: TGTGCCAGCAGTCTCGAGACCAACACCGGGGAGCTGTTTTTT
CDR3 protein: CASSLETNTGELFF
D gene: -
J gene: TRBJ2-2
clone size: -
V gene: TRBV2

CDR3 DNA: TGTGCCTGGAGTGTACGTCTCGGCCAGCTATTTAACTATGGCTACACCTTC
CDR3 protein: CAWSVRLGQLFNYGYTF
D gene: -
J gene: TRBJ1-2
clone size: -
V gene: TRBV30

CDR3 DNA: TGTGCCAGCAGCTCAAATACGCGGCGAGCTGAAGCTTTCTTT
CDR3 protein: CASSSNTRRAEAFF
D gene: -
J gene: TRBJ1-1
clone size: -
V gene: TRBV11-2

CDR3 DNA: TGTGCTAGCAGCTTAGCGGGGGGGCCGACAGATACGCAGTATTTT
CDR3 protein: CASSLAGGPTDTQYF
D gene: TRBD2
J gene: TRBJ2-3
clone size: -
V gene: TRBV7-7

CDR3 DNA: TGCGCCAGCAGCCAAGTGGTGGGGGTGGATGGCTACACCTTC
CDR3 protein: CASSQVVGVDGYTF
D gene: -
J gene: TRBJ1-2
clone size: once
V gene: TRBV4-3

CDR3 DNA: TGTGCCAGTACTCCCGACAGAATCTATGGCTACACCTTC
CDR3 protein: CASTPDRIYGYTF
D gene: -
J gene: TRBJ1-2
clone size: medium-sized
V gene: TRBV19

CDR3 DNA: TGTGCCAGCAGCCCCAGGGTGTGGGGGGGCCTCGGCGGGGAGCTGTTTTTT
CDR3 protein: CASSPRVWGGLGGELFF
D gene: -
J gene: TRBJ2-2
clone size: few
V gene: TRBV7-8

CDR3 DNA: TGTGCCAGCAGCTCCACCCCTCTTTCGGGACTGAACACTGAAGCTTTCTTT
CDR3 protein: CASSSTPLSGLNTEAFF
D gene: -
J gene: TRBJ1-1
clone size: -
V gene: TRBV7-8

CDR3 DNA: TGTGCCAGCAGTTTTCGGGACACCCATAATTCACCCCTCCACTTT
CDR3 protein: CASSFRDTHNSPLHF
D gene: -
J gene: TRBJ1-6
clone size: -
V gene: TRBV6-5

CDR3 DNA: TGCGCCAGCACACCACCGGGGGGGAACAGGCTAATAGCAAATCAGCCCCAGCATTTT
CDR3 protein: CASTPPGGNRLIANQPQHF
D gene: -
J gene: TRBJ1-5
clone size: few
V gene: TRBV23-1

CDR3 DNA: TGTGCCAGCAGTTCCCGGGCCGGCTCTGGGGCCAACGTCCTGACTTTC
CDR3 protein: CASSSRAGSGANVLTF
D gene: -
J gene: TRBJ2-6
clone size: once
V gene: TRBV6-5

CDR3 DNA: TGTGCCAGCAATATCGATCAGCCCCAGCATTTT
CDR3 protein: CASNIDQPQHF
D gene: -
J gene: TRBJ1-5
clone size: -
V gene: TRBV6-5